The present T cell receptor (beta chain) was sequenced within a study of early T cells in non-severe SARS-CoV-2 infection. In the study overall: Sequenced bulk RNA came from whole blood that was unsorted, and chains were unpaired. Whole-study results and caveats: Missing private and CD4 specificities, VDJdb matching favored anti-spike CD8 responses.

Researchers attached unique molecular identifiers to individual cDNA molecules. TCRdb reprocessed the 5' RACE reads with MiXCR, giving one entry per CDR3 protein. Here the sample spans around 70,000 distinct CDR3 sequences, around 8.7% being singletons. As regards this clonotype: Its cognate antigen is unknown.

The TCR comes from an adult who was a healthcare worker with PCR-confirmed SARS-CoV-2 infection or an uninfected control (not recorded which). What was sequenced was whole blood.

The DNA for the CDR3 is TGTGCCAGCAGTTCCGGGGATTCACCCCTCCACTTT. The encoded protein is CASSSGDSPLHF. The rearrangement joins TRBV28 to TRBJ1-6; no definite D call. This CDR3 comprises 12 residues. Trimming cost V 4 bases and J 8 bases, with 6 bases left between them. In germline, CDR1 is MDHEN, CDR2 SYDVKM.